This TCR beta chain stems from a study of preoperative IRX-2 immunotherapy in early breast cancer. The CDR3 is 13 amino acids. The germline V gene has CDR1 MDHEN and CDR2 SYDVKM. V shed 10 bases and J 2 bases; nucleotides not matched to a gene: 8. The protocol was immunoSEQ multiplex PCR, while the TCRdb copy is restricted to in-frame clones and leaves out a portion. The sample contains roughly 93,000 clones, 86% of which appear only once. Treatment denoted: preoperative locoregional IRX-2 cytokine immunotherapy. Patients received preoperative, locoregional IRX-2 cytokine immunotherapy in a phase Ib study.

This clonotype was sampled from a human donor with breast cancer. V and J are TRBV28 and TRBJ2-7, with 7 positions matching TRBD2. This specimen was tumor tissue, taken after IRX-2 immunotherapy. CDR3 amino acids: CAIPLARAYEQYF. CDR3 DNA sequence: TGTGCCATCCCACTAGCGCGAGCCTACGAGCAGTACTTC.